A selection of T cell receptor beta chains follows, all from one sample in a study of blood T cell repertoires in COVID-19. Clones were sequenced by immunoSEQ multiplex PCR, and TCRdb holds only the in-frame ones, with some missing. The profile shows under 300,000 clones, under 85% of them singletons. The sequenced material came from peripheral blood. The receptor source for this set is a woman in her 40s with active or convalescent COVID-19. CDR3s include the opening cysteine and the closing phenylalanine or tryptophan. Clone size is not always given. Where it is, it says once, few, many or a class for expanded clones.

V gene	clone size	CDR3 protein
TRBV3-1/TRBV3-2	.	CASSQGRTSGYQETQYF
TRBV3-1/TRBV3-2	.	CASSPAGQANSPLHF
TRBV5-1	few	CASSLFGYSNQPQHF
TRBV5-1	.	CASSEGLAEETQYF
TRBV27	few	CASRPAGARVTEAFF
TRBV2	.	CASNALSTDTQYF
TRBV30	.	CAWNRGGADTQYF
TRBV5-1	.	CASSFSGGAPSQETQYF
TRBV14	once	CASSSHRVGGYTF
TRBV13	.	CASSFLRGRTDTQYF
TRBV4-1	once	CASSRGQGKGNTIYF
TRBV2	.	CASSETAGGIGNTIYF
TRBV4-2	.	CASSRGGSSYEQYF
TRBV30	.	CAWSSLRGPSNEQFF
TRBV30	few	CAWSVRGHMNTEAFF
TRBV15	.	CATSRDSGRNTEAFF
TRBV10-3	.	CAISNSGGEAFF
TRBV9	.	CASDPTGLRDTQYF
TRBV5-6	.	CASSFKGTSGNQPQHF
TRBV19	.	CASSKEQGVFSPLHF
TRBV6-5	.	CASSSSGGQETQYF
TRBV7-7	.	CASSPSGAGGKTQYF
TRBV28	.	CASSFRRNTEAFF
TRBV18	.	CASSSVAVQGHGYTF
TRBV10-1	few	CASSLSGGVGNEQFF
TRBV2	once	CASGLPEGDRSYGYTF
TRBV10-3	.	CAIGGVFPLAFF
TRBV4-1	.	CASSQAGRRSSYEQYF
TRBV7-9	.	CASSPPRENSPLHF